The 26 T cell receptor beta chains presented below share a single source sample, sequenced in a study of blood T cells in healthy people across ages. Through a sample-barcoded 5' primer and a J-beta primer mix, a second PCR was run for roughly 7 to 12 cycles. TCRdb re-called the 5' RACE reads with MiXCR, one entry per CDR3 protein. The table has about 1.4 million distinct CDR3 sequences, roughly 64% seen once. The sequenced sample consisted of blood. The source of these receptors is a man aged 18 to 29 in good health.

The rearrangement joins TRBV4-1 to TRBJ2-5; no reliable D call. With the DNA end fitting TRBJ2-7 better, the J assignment may be wrong. The CDR3 has 14 amino acids. Germline V gives CDR1 MGHRA, CDR2 YSYEKL. CDR3 sequence: CASSQVGSGGEQYF. The DNA for the CDR3 is TGCGCCAGCAGCCAAGTCGGGTCTGGCGGCGAGCAGTACTTC.

V gene TRBV10-3 combines with J gene TRBJ2-4, with a possible D match to TRBD2 (6 bases). The CDR3 has 13 amino acids. CDR1 and CDR2 from the germline V gene are ENHRY and SYGVKD. Trimming removed 6 bases from V and 13 bases from J, with 19 bases in between. The CDR3 coding sequence is TGTGCCATCAGCGACTATAGGGCTCGGGAGCAGTACTTC. It specifies CAISDYRAREQYF.

This clonotype was detected only a few times. This chain links TRBV20-1 with TRBJ2-5, with D unclear. The last part of the DNA fits TRBJ2-7 better; the J call may be wrong. Looked up from germline, CDR1 is DFQATT and CDR2 is SNEGSKA (reference sequence). This CDR3 has 12 amino acids. The CDR3 spells CSAREAYDEQYF. The DNA for the CDR3 is TGCAGTGCTAGGGAAGCGTATGACGAGCAGTACTTC.

This clonotype has just a few counts. This chain connects TRBV7-9 to TRBJ1-1; TRBD1 might be the D (6 bases). CDR1 is SEHNR and CDR2 is FQNEAQ in the germline V gene (reference sequence). V gave up 8 bases and J gave up 7 bases, with 17 bases separating them. The CDR3 has 13 amino acids. Here the CDR3 DNA reads TGTGCCAGCGGGGGCCCATCCTCAGGTGAAGCTTTCTTT. As protein: CASGGPSSGEAFF.

V is TRBV20-1 and J is TRBJ1-5; perhaps TRBD1 as D (5 bases). The V end lost 5 bases, the J end lost 4 bases, and 12 bases lay between the germline ends. CDR3 length: 13 residues. Germline V gene lookup returns CDR1 DFQATT and CDR2 SNEGSKA (reference sequence). CDR3 sequence reads: CSAQGDANQPQHF. For the CDR3, the DNA is TGCAGTGCTCAGGGTGATGCGAATCAGCCCCAGCATTTT.

The gene calls are TRBV27 and TRBJ2-3; 11 nucleotides align to TRBD2. Germline-derived CDR1 and CDR2 are MNHEY and SMNVEV (reference sequence). V was clipped by 2 bases and J by 6 bases; unmatched bases: 7. The CDR3 runs to 16 residues. CDR3 sequence: CASSLRIAGGPDTQYF. The CDR3 DNA is TGTGCCAGCAGTTTAAGGATAGCGGGGGGGCCGGATACGCAGTATTTT.

V is TRBV20-1 and J is TRBJ2-1; 10 bases agree with TRBD2. The CDR3 runs to 14 residues. Trimming removed 3 bases from V and 13 bases from J; junction bases left unmatched: 12. Germline CDR1 is DFQATT and CDR2 is SNEGSKA (reference sequence). CDR3 sequence (DNA): TGCAGTGCTAGGAGCGGGAGGGCCGATGAGACCCAGTTCTTC. Its translation: CSARSGRADETQFF.

This rearrangement joins TRBV5-1 to TRBJ1-2; D remains ambiguous. The CDR3 spans 14 residues. Germline loops: CDR1 SGHRS, CDR2 YFSETQ. V was trimmed by 4 bases and J by 7 bases, leaving 17 bases between them. CDR3 residues: CASSPTSDLSGYTF. The CDR3 region has the DNA TGCGCCAGCAGCCCTACCTCGGACCTCTCTGGCTACACCTTC.

The chain combines TRBV7-2 with TRBJ1-5; 7 nucleotides match TRBD1. CDR1 is SGHTA and CDR2 is FQGNSA in the germline V gene. This CDR3 has 14 residues. V dropped 6 bases and J dropped 6; count of bases not matched to a gene: 8. CDR3 sequence reads: CASSKRGPSQPQHF. CDR3 nucleotide sequence: TGTGCCAGCAGTAAGAGGGGGCCAAGTCAGCCCCAGCATTTT.

The CDR3 region has the DNA TGCAGTGCTAGAGTCCCGACAGGGGGCGGCGAGCAGTACTTC. This sequence encodes CSARVPTGGGEQYF. This chain uses TRBV20-1 with TRBJ2-7, with 10 bases lining up with TRBD1. The V segment lost 1 base and the J segment 6 bases; nucleotides outside the gene matches: 6. This CDR3 spans 14 amino acids. Per germline, CDR1 DFQATT and CDR2 SNEGSKA (reference sequence).

This clonotype was seen once. V gene TRBV20-1 combines with J gene TRBJ2-5; 9 nucleotides match TRBD2. This CDR3 contains 13 residues. The germline CDR1 and CDR2 sequences are DFQATT and SNEGSKA (reference sequence). As DNA, the CDR3 is TGCGGACGGAGACTAGCGGACGGGAAGACCCAGTACTTC. Translated: CGRRLADGKTQYF.

Only a few counts were recorded for this clonotype. CDR3 in DNA: TGTGCCAGCAGTCAAAGGACTTCCCTCCGCACAGATACGCAGTATTTT. It specifies CASSQRTSLRTDTQYF. The chain has TRBV6-5 and TRBJ2-3, with D perhaps TRBD2 (5 bases). The CDR3 contains 16 residues. Germline assignment: CDR1 MNHEY and CDR2 SVGAGI. The ends were cut back, 5 bases at V and 1 base at J, with 16 bases in the middle.

This clonotype showed up just once. This chain joins TRBV28 and TRBJ2-1, with D perhaps being TRBD1 or TRBD2 (5 bases each). Germline CDR1 reads MDHEN; CDR2 reads SYDVKM. V was trimmed by 8 bases and J by 1 base, leaving 24 bases between them. The CDR3 is 18 amino acids. The CDR3 bases are TGTGCCAGCGGGACCTGGCTAATATCGGGGTCGTCCTACAATGAGCAGTTCTTC. Protein: CASGTWLISGSSYNEQFF.

This chain connects TRBV29-1 to TRBJ1-4; D is perhaps TRBD1 (5 bases). Deletions cut 7 bases from V and 7 bases from J, with 16 bases between. This CDR3 is built from 13 residues. The germline CDR1 and CDR2 sequences are SQVTM and ANQGSEA. The CDR3 loop is CSAEGADTEKLFF. Written as DNA, the CDR3 is TGCAGCGCCGAGGGTGCGGACACTGAAAAACTGTTTTTT.

The rearrangement joins TRBV3-1 to TRBJ1-2, with 10 bases identical to TRBD1. J gave up 8 bases and V 1 base, and 4 bases lay outside the gene matches. Looked up from germline, CDR1 is LGHDT and CDR2 is YNNKEL (reference sequence). The CDR3 loop spans 14 amino acids. This CDR3 is CASSQGTGGGGYTF. In nucleotides, the CDR3 is TGTGCCAGCAGCCAAGGGACAGGGGGAGGAGGCTACACCTTC.

The rearrangement links TRBV20-1 to TRBJ2-3; D is perhaps TRBD1 (6 bases). CDR1 and CDR2 (germline): DFQATT, SNEGSKA (reference sequence). Trimming cost V 3 bases and J 3 bases, with 16 bases left between them. The CDR3 runs 15 residues. Here the CDR3 reads CSARGHNVQTDTQYF. DNA of the CDR3: TGCAGTGCTAGGGGACATAACGTCCAAACAGATACGCAGTATTTT.

The rearrangement links TRBV29-1 to TRBJ2-5; TRBD1 agrees at 8 bases. This CDR3 is built from 15 residues. Unmatched junction bases numbered 8, after V lost 2 bases and J lost 3 bases. Per the germline V gene, CDR1 is SQVTM and CDR2 is ANQGSEA. CDR3 nucleotide sequence: TGCAGCGTTGAATTCTCTGGACAGGGAAAAGAGACCCAGTACTTC. Translated, it gives CSVEFSGQGKETQYF.

The rearrangement uses TRBV6-6 and TRBJ2-1; D gene uncertain. The CDR3 loop spans 11 amino acids. Trimming took off 4 bases at V and 8 bases at J, with 6 bases between the two ends. Germline V gene lookup returns CDR1 MNHNY and CDR2 SVGAGI (reference sequence). The CDR3 nucleotides read TGTGCCAGCAGTTGGGCAGATGAGCAGTTCTTC. Amino acid sequence: CASSWADEQFF.

The gene calls are TRBV20-1 and TRBJ2-3, with TRBD1 matching 9 bases. V was clipped by 6 bases and J by 5 bases; unmatched bases: 9. The length of the CDR3 is 14 residues. Germline loops: CDR1 DFQATT, CDR2 SNEGSKA (reference sequence). As DNA, the CDR3 is TGCAGTGCAGAACCGGGACAGGGCGAAGATACGCAGTATTTT. Its translation: CSAEPGQGEDTQYF.

A single count supports this clonotype. V usage is TRBV4-1 and J usage is TRBJ2-5, with D tentatively TRBD1 (5 bases). The V gene's germline CDR1 is MGHRA and CDR2 YSYEKL. This CDR3 is 13 amino acids long. V was trimmed by 1 base and J by 11 bases, leaving 14 bases between them. The CDR3 DNA reads TGCGCCAGCAGCCAAGGAAATCAGGGTGAGCAGTACTTC. Its translation is CASSQGNQGEQYF.

Worth noting for this clonotype: The junction departs from germline at one end; a sequencing error may be responsible. The genes are TRBV28 and TRBJ2-3; no clear D. Germline CDR1 and CDR2: MDHEN and SYDVKM. The CDR3 length is 12 residues. CDR3 sequence reads: CASSLNTDAQYF. The CDR3 DNA is TGTGCCAGCAGTTTGAACACAGATGCGCAGTATTTT.

The rearrangement links TRBV6-2 or TRBV6-3 to TRBJ2-7; D possibly uses TRBD1 or TRBD2 (6 bases each). Deletions cut 7 bases from V and 5 bases from J, with 12 bases between. CDR1 MNHEY and CDR2 SVGEGT come from the germline V gene. The CDR3 runs 12 residues. CDR3 residues: CASTGGGNEQYF. The CDR3 bases are TGTGCCAGCACAGGAGGGGGGAACGAGCAGTACTTC.

The chain employs TRBV2 and TRBJ1-4; 10 nucleotides line up with TRBD1. CDR3 length equals 15 residues. V trimming: 7 bases; J trimming: 3 bases; junction bases outside the gene matches: 5. In germline, CDR1 is SNHLY, CDR2 FYNNEI. CDR3 bases: TGTGCCAGCAATCGGGACAGGGGATCTAATGAAAAACTGTTTTTT. Translating gives CASNRDRGSNEKLFF.

V is TRBV5-1 and J is TRBJ1-1, with a tentative D call TRBD1 (5 bases). The length of the CDR3 is 16 residues. Trimming took off 4 bases at V and 4 bases at J, with 20 bases between the two ends. Germline V gene sequence: CDR1 SGHRS, CDR2 YFSETQ. The CDR3 loop reads CASSPGGQMVRTEAFF. In DNA form, the CDR3 reads TGCGCCAGCAGCCCCGGGGGTCAGATGGTACGCACTGAAGCTTTCTTT.

The V gene is TRBV5-1, the J gene TRBJ2-1; D call uncertain. The CDR3 loop spans 17 amino acids. V lost 0 bases, J lost 0 bases, and 13 bases lay in between. Germline values: CDR1 SGHRS, CDR2 YFSETQ. The CDR3 region is CASSLVGRQFSYNEQFF. The DNA for the CDR3 is TGCGCCAGCAGCTTGGTTGGAAGGCAGTTCTCCTACAATGAGCAGTTCTTC. The variable domain in full, completed from reference TRBV5-1 and TRBJ2-1, reads KAGVTQTPRYLIKTRGQQVTLSCSPISGHRSVSWYQQTPGQGLQFLFEYFSETQRNKGNFPGRFSGRQFSNSRSEMNVSTLELGDSALYLCASSLVGRQFSYNEQFFGPGTRLTVL.

This clonotype occurred a few times. The V and J genes are TRBV7-2 and TRBJ2-5, with a tentative D call TRBD1 (5 bases). The V gene's germline CDR1 is SGHTA and CDR2 FQGNSA. The CDR3 extends over 15 amino acids. Trimming cost V 0 bases and J 1 base, with 9 bases left between them. CDR3 residues: CASSLAQGPQETQYF. The DNA for the CDR3 is TGTGCCAGCAGCTTAGCCCAGGGCCCCCAAGAGACCCAGTACTTC.